These 31 T cell receptor beta chains came from one sample sequenced in a study of shared clonotypes between healthy human individuals. Sequencing used immunoSEQ multiplex PCR; TCRdb keeps in-frame clones, though not all of them. The sample includes about 2.4 million clones, approximately 93% of them seen just once. Sequencing used naive CD4+ T cells from PBMCs. The subset is: CD45RA+ positively selected. Receptors originate from a young man in good health. Some clones in this sample may be carry-over from other donors' samples.

V is TRBV6-1 and J is TRBJ1-5; 9 positions match TRBD1. The V and J ends lost 4 bases and 7 bases, in that order; junction bases with no gene match: 8. Germline CDR1 MNHNS, CDR2 SASEGT. The CDR3 is 15 residues long. This CDR3 reads CASSALQGARQPQHF. In DNA, the CDR3 is TGTGCCAGCAGTGCTCTACAGGGGGCGAGACAGCCCCAGCATTTT.

V and J are TRBV19 and TRBJ2-3; D perhaps matches TRBD2 (6 bases). V lost 7 bases, J lost 0 bases, and 11 bases lay in between. The CDR3 totals 14 residues. The germline CDR1 and CDR2 sequences are LNHDA and SQIVND (reference sequence). This chain's CDR3 is CASTFGGSTDTQYF. In nucleotides, the CDR3 is TGTGCCAGTACGTTCGGAGGGAGCACAGATACGCAGTATTTT.

The V gene is TRBV6-1, the J gene TRBJ2-7, with D possibly matching TRBD2 (5 bases). CDR1 is MNHNS and CDR2 is SASEGT in the germline V gene. The CDR3 runs 14 residues. V gave up 0 bases and J gave up 4 bases, with 10 bases separating them. For the CDR3, the DNA is TGTGCCAGCAGTGAAGCGGGAGTCGCGTACGAGCAGTACTTC. This encodes CASSEAGVAYEQYF.

The V and J genes are TRBV6-1 and TRBJ2-7; 7 bases match TRBD1. CDR3 length equals 15 residues. Trimming took 4 bases from V and 2 from J; bases not matched to a gene: 8. The germline CDR1 and CDR2 sequences are MNHNS and SASEGT. The CDR3 nucleotides are TGTGCCAGCAGTGGGCTCTTGGGACAGCCCTACGAGCAGTACTTC. Amino acids: CASSGLLGQPYEQYF.

In this sample, this clone turned up a few times. The chain joins TRBV10-1 to TRBJ2-7; 7 positions match TRBD2. Losses at the gene ends were 6 bases for V and 0 bases for J; bases not matched to a gene: 8. This CDR3 region has 15 residues. Germline CDR1 and CDR2: WNHNN and SYGVQD (reference sequence). In DNA, the CDR3 is TGCGCCAGCAGGCTAGCGGAGACGAGCTCCTACGAGCAGTACTTC. The encoded protein is CASRLAETSSYEQYF.

To note about this clone: The identical CDR3 is also encoded by other nucleotide sequences in the sample. The rearrangement uses TRBV5-1 and TRBJ1-2; D remains unclear. Germline values: CDR1 SGHRS, CDR2 YFSETQ. This CDR3 spans 14 amino acids. Trimming stripped 0 bases from V and 2 bases from J, with 8 bases between. The CDR3: CASSLVGENYGYTF. Written as DNA, the CDR3 is TGCGCCAGCAGCTTGGTTGGGGAGAACTATGGCTACACCTTC.

The chain carries TRBV5-1 and TRBJ1-2; TRBD1 might be the D (5 bases). Germline V gene lookup returns CDR1 SGHRS and CDR2 YFSETQ. The ends were cut back, 1 base at V and 8 bases at J, with 15 bases in the middle. The CDR3 is 14 amino acids. CDR3 protein: CASSLSVRGWGYTF. Written as DNA, the CDR3 is TGCGCCAGCAGCTTGAGTGTTAGGGGATGGGGCTACACCTTC.

This clone was seen more than once but under ten times. This chain links TRBV2 with TRBJ1-1; TRBD1 is a possible D gene (6 bases). Trimming stripped 7 bases from V and 7 bases from J, with 10 bases between. CDR1 is SNHLY, CDR2 FYNNEI, per germline. There are 11 residues in the CDR3. CDR3 nucleotide sequence: TGTGCCAGCATCCCGGACAGTGAAGCTTTCTTT. Residues: CASIPDSEAFF.

Comment on this clone: Other DNA sequences from this sample encode an identical CDR3 as well. The chain recombines TRBV29-1 with TRBJ2-1, with TRBD2 as a possible D gene (5 bases). CDR1 and CDR2 (germline): SQVTM, ANQGSEA. The V end lost 6 bases, the J end lost 6 bases, and 9 bases lay between the germline ends. CDR3 size: 11 residues. This CDR3 reads CSVGERNEQFF. DNA for the CDR3: TGCAGCGTGGGAGAACGCAATGAGCAGTTCTTC.

This chain uses TRBV5-1 with TRBJ2-2, with 8 nucleotides matching TRBD1. This CDR3 comprises 16 residues. The J segment lost 8 bases and the V segment lost 7 bases, leaving 16 bases of the junction unmatched. CDR1 is SGHRS and CDR2 is YFSETQ in the germline V gene. CDR3 in amino acids: CASQLLAGGLGGELFF. In DNA, the CDR3 is TGCGCCAGCCAGTTATTGGCAGGGGGCTTAGGAGGGGAGCTGTTTTTT.

The count of this clone is one. This chain uses TRBV7-9 with TRBJ2-3; 7 nucleotides agree with TRBD1. This CDR3 region has 18 residues. Germline lookup yields CDR1 SEHNR and CDR2 FQNEAQ (reference sequence). V shed 1 base, J shed 6 bases, and the junction held 16 bases outside the gene matches. The CDR3: CASSLVKGAREIADTQYF. The CDR3, as DNA: TGTGCCAGCAGCTTAGTTAAGGGGGCCAGGGAGATCGCGGATACGCAGTATTTT. The full variable domain, its missing parts supplied by reference TRBV7-9 and TRBJ2-3, is DTGVSQNPRHKITKRGQNVTFRCDPISEHNRLYWYRQTLGQGPEFLTYFQNEAQLEKSRLLSDRFSAERPKGSFSTLEIQRTEQGDSAMYLCASSLVKGAREIADTQYFGPGTRLTVL.

This chain links TRBV18 with TRBJ2-4; 7 positions match TRBD2. CDR1 is KGHSH, CDR2 LQKENI, per germline. This CDR3 contains 13 residues. V was pared by 2 bases and J by 8 bases, with 3 bases of the junction left unmatched. The CDR3, as DNA: TGTGCCAGCTCACCAGGCGGGAGTGACATTCAGTACTTC. It translates to CASSPGGSDIQYF.

The chain is built from TRBV19 and TRBJ1-5; maybe TRBD1 (6 bases). CDR3 size: 14 residues. Trimming stripped 3 bases from V and 4 bases from J, with 10 bases between. Per the germline V gene, CDR1 is LNHDA and CDR2 is SQIVND (reference sequence). CDR3 protein: CASSIRGRNQPQHF. DNA of the CDR3: TGTGCCAGTAGTATTAGGGGGAGAAATCAGCCCCAGCATTTT.

The chain is built from TRBV19 and TRBJ2-5; D might be TRBD1 (5 bases). Germline values: CDR1 LNHDA, CDR2 SQIVND (reference sequence). The CDR3 runs 15 residues. Trimming shortened V by 5 bases and J by 4 bases, and 17 bases separated the two germline ends. This CDR3 reads CASSPQDTTPETQYF. The CDR3 DNA is TGTGCCAGTAGTCCTCAGGACACTACCCCAGAGACCCAGTACTTC.

About this clone itself: The identical CDR3 is also encoded by other nucleotide sequences in the sample. The rearrangement joins TRBV9 to TRBJ2-3; D not certain. The V end lost 3 bases, the J end lost 2 bases, and 4 bases lay between the germline ends. From germline, CDR1 is SGDLS and CDR2 YYNGEE. This CDR3 spans 12 amino acids. CDR3 loop: CASSAYTDTQYF. CDR3 DNA sequence: TGTGCCAGCAGCGCATACACAGATACGCAGTATTTT.

This chain connects TRBV10-1 to TRBJ2-1; TRBD2 matches 10 bases. The germline V gene encodes CDR1 WNHNN and CDR2 SYGVQD (reference sequence). V gave up 4 bases and J gave up 1 base; unmatched junction bases: 4. The CDR3 has 16 residues. The CDR3 region has the DNA TGCGCCAGCAGTGTAAGCGGGAGGGCATCCTACAATGAGCAGTTCTTC. It is translated as CASSVSGRASYNEQFF.

A single count supports this clone. The rearrangement links TRBV14 to TRBJ2-1, with 9 bases matching TRBD2. The CDR3 sequence is 16 residues long. CDR1 SGHDN and CDR2 FVKESK come from the germline V gene. J lost 3 bases, V lost 3 bases, and 6 bases had no gene match. The CDR3 here is CASSHRLAGDYNEQFF. Written as DNA, the CDR3 is TGTGCCAGCAGCCACAGGTTAGCGGGAGACTACAATGAGCAGTTCTTC.

As concerns this clone: Other nucleotide sequences in the sample specify the same CDR3. V usage is TRBV5-6 and J usage is TRBJ1-1, with TRBD1 as a possible D gene (5 bases). Trimming removed 0 bases at V and 6 bases at J, with 9 bases between. CDR1 and CDR2 from the germline V gene are SGHDT and YYEEEE. The CDR3 sequence is 13 residues long. CDR3 nucleotide sequence: TGTGCCAGCAGCTTGGGTCAGGGACCTGAAGCTTTCTTT. Protein sequence: CASSLGQGPEAFF.

The V call is TRBV6-1, the J call TRBJ2-2; TRBD1 agrees at 9 bases. CDR1 is MNHNS, CDR2 SASEGT, per germline. CDR3 length equals 15 residues. V dropped 8 bases and J dropped 1; count of bases not matched to a gene: 5. The CDR3: CASAGQGRNTGELFF. CDR3 nucleotide sequence: TGTGCCAGCGCGGGACAGGGACGGAACACCGGGGAGCTGTTTTTT.

The gene calls are TRBV19 and TRBJ1-2, with D possibly TRBD1 on 6 matching bases. Germline lookup yields CDR1 LNHDA and CDR2 SQIVND (reference sequence). With 3 bases removed from V and 4 bases from J, the gap between germline ends came to 15 bases. The CDR3 has 15 residues. CDR3 nucleotide sequence: TGTGCCAGTAGTATGGGCCCGCAGGGGATCTATGGCTACACCTTC. The encoded protein is CASSMGPQGIYGYTF.

V is TRBV28 and J is TRBJ1-6; tentatively, D is TRBD1 (6 bases). Germline V CDR1 and CDR2: MDHEN, SYDVKM. This CDR3 comprises 14 residues. Trimming left V 4 bases short and J 7 bases short, with 11 bases between. CDR3 bases: TGTGCCAGCAGTTCAGGGGCCCCCAATTCACCCCTCCACTTT. Its protein product is CASSSGAPNSPLHF. The full variable domain, rest sourced from reference TRBV28 and TRBJ1-6, is DVKVTQSSRYLVKRTGEKVFLECVQDMDHENMFWYRQDPGLGLRLIYFSYDVKMKEKGDIPEGYSVSREKKERFSLILESASTNQTSMYLCASSSGAPNSPLHFGNGTRLTVT.

The V and J genes are TRBV9 and TRBJ1-2, with 11 bases lining up with TRBD1. J gave up 7 bases and V 3 bases, and 8 bases lay outside the gene matches. The length of the CDR3 is 15 residues. Germline loops: CDR1 SGDLS, CDR2 YYNGEE. CDR3: CASSEDRGPVFGYTF. The CDR3 nucleotides read TGTGCCAGCAGCGAGGACAGGGGGCCGGTATTTGGCTACACCTTC.

A single count supports this clone. This chain joins TRBV5-1 and TRBJ2-2; 8 nucleotides match TRBD2. The germline V gene encodes CDR1 SGHRS and CDR2 YFSETQ. Trimming removed 2 bases from V and 5 bases from J; junction bases left unmatched: 5. This CDR3 contains 15 residues. CDR3: CASSFTAGVTGELFF. The CDR3 DNA sequence: TGCGCCAGCAGCTTCACAGCGGGAGTTACCGGGGAGCTGTTTTTT.

The chain combines TRBV7-2 with TRBJ2-7; 11 nucleotides align to TRBD2. CDR3 length: 15 amino acids. Per the germline V gene, CDR1 is SGHTA and CDR2 is FQGNSA. Unmatched junction bases numbered 5, after V lost 3 bases and J lost 4 bases. CDR3: CASSFYASGGYEQYF. Here the CDR3 DNA reads TGTGCCAGCAGCTTTTATGCTAGCGGGGGGTACGAGCAGTACTTC.

The V call is TRBV25-1, the J call TRBJ2-3, with D possibly matching TRBD2 (5 bases). V gave up 1 base and J gave up 6 bases, with 17 bases separating them. The CDR3 has 16 residues. Germline V gene lookup returns CDR1 MGHDK and CDR2 SYGVNS. CDR3 nucleotides: TGTGCCAGCAGTGAATGGGCTAAGTCCGGGATGGATACGCAGTATTTT. This gives the protein CASSEWAKSGMDTQYF.

The chain links TRBV2 to TRBJ1-1, with TRBD1 as a possible D gene (6 bases). The CDR3 is 15 amino acids. CDR1 SNHLY and CDR2 FYNNEI come from the germline V gene. The V and J ends lost 3 bases and 1 base respectively, with 12 bases between them. The CDR3 region is CASSESGRGNTEAFF. The CDR3 DNA follows: TGTGCCAGCAGTGAGAGCGGCAGGGGGAACACTGAAGCTTTCTTT.

V and J are TRBV7-3 and TRBJ1-3; TRBD1 agrees at 7 bases. Germline CDR1 reads SGHTA; CDR2 reads FQGTGA. Unmatched junction bases numbered 7, after V lost 5 bases and J lost 0 bases. This CDR3 region has 16 residues. The CDR3 nucleotides are TGTGCCAGCAGCATAAATACAGGGGTCTCTGGAAACACCATATATTTT. Its translation: CASSINTGVSGNTIYF.

The chain carries TRBV29-1 and TRBJ2-3; 7 nucleotides agree with TRBD2. The CDR3 consists of 14 residues. V lost 0 bases and J lost 5; bases outside the gene matches: 5. CDR1 is SQVTM and CDR2 is ANQGSEA in the germline V gene. The DNA of the CDR3 is TGCAGCGTTGAAGATCCAGCGGGACTAGATACGCAGTATTTT. It translates to CSVEDPAGLDTQYF.

The V gene is TRBV6-5, the J gene TRBJ2-7; D uncertain. Trimming shortened V by 6 bases and J by 2 bases, and 8 bases separated the two germline ends. The CDR3 runs to 12 residues. Germline CDR1 is MNHEY and CDR2 is SVGAGI. The CDR3 here is CASRDPTYEQYF. Written as DNA, the CDR3 is TGTGCCAGCAGGGACCCCACCTACGAGCAGTACTTC.

The chain links TRBV5-4 to TRBJ2-5; D possibly uses TRBD1 or TRBD2 (5 bases each). This CDR3 comprises 13 residues. Trimming took off 2 bases at V and 5 bases at J, with 10 bases between the two ends. CDR1 SGHNT and CDR2 YYREEE come from the germline V gene (reference sequence). The CDR3 protein is CASSFGAMETQYF. CDR3 sequence (DNA): TGTGCCAGCAGCTTCGGGGCGATGGAGACCCAGTACTTC.

The CDR3 region has the DNA TGTGCCAGCACTGGGTATAGCAATCAGCCCCAGCATTTT. This codes for CASTGYSNQPQHF. The rearrangement uses TRBV28 and TRBJ1-5; D gene uncertain. V gave up 7 bases and J gave up 0 bases, with 7 bases separating them. The CDR3 runs to 13 residues. Germline V gene data show CDR1 as MDHEN and CDR2 as SYDVKM.